This T cell receptor beta chain is drawn from a study of PD-1 blockade in classical Hodgkin lymphoma. The CDR3 is made up of 14 amino acids. The assay was immunoSEQ multiplex PCR, and TCRdb's table has in-frame clones only and misses some. The repertoire holds some 52,000 clones, with approximately 89% as singletons. Time point here: cycle 4 day 1 (C4D1), after 5 to 7 weeks of nivolumab. Every single patient, without exception, relapsed after autologous stem cell transplantation, and brentuximab vedotin exposure varied. This sample comprised peripheral blood mononuclear cells (PBMCs), obtained before the fourth cycle of nivolumab. This TCR came from a human donor with classical Hodgkin lymphoma. This rearrangement joins TRBV12-2 to TRBJ1-2; whether TRBD1, the table's D call, matches the DNA was not checked. TRBV12-2 is tagged as a pseudogene. The CDR3 here is CASRLEQGGYGYTF. The CDR3 coding sequence is TGTGCAAGTCGCTTAGAACAGGGGGGCTATGGCTACACCTTC.